One T cell receptor (beta chain) is described in this entry. A much larger clone lies a single base off, so this may be a read error. TCRdb re-derived calls from the 5' RACE reads in MiXCR, one entry per CDR3 protein. Here the sample spans roughly 56,000 distinct CDR3 sequences, just under 30% being singletons. Germline CDR1 MNHEY, CDR2 SVGAGI. CDR3 size: 13 residues. This chain links TRBV6-5 with TRBJ2-1; the D gene is possibly TRBD2 (6 bases). The specimen sequenced was tumor-infiltrating naive CD4+ T cells sorted from the breast tumor. Subset here: naive CD4+ T cells, CD4+CD45RA+CD25-. This receptor was identified in a female donor with breast cancer. This chain's CDR3 is CVSSPRIGREQFF. CDR3 coding DNA: TGTGTCAGCAGTCCGAGAATAGGGAGGGAGCAGTTCTTC.